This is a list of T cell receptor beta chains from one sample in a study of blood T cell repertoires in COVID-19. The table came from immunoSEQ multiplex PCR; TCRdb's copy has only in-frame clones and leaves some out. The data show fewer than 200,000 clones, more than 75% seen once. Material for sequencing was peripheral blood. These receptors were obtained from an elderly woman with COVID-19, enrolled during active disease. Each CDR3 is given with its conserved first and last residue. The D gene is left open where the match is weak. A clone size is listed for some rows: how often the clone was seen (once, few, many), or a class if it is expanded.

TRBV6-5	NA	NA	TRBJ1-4	TGTGCCAGCACGGTCACAGCAAATGAAAAACTGTTTTTT	CASTVTANEKLFF
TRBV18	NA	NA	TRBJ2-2	TGTGCCAGCTCACCACAACAGAACACCGGGGAGCTGTTTTTT	CASSPQQNTGELFF
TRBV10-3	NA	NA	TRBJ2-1	TGTGCCATCAGTGAGCAGGCAGGGGAAGATTACAATGAGCAGTTCTTC	CAISEQAGEDYNEQFF
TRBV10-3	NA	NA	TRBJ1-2	TGTGCCATCAGTGACGCCGGGGGGGAGTCCCAGCGCTATGGCTACACCTTC	CAISDAGGESQRYGYTF
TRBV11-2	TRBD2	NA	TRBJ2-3	TGTGCCAGCAGCGCACTGACTAGCGGGACGCCCACAGATACGCAGTATTTT	CASSALTSGTPTDTQYF
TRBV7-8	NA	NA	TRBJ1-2	TGTGCCAGCAGCTTAGAGGTCGGCAGGGGAATCGGCTACACCTTC	CASSLEVGRGIGYTF
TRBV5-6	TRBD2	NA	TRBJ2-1	TGTGCCAGCAGCTTGGTTGTAGCGGGAGTAGGCTCCTACAATGAGCAGTTCTTC	CASSLVVAGVGSYNEQFF
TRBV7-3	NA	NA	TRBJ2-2	TGTGCCAGCTCTCTAGCAAGGGACACCGGGGAGCTGTTTTTT	CASSLARDTGELFF
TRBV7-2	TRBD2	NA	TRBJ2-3	TGTGCCAGCAGCTCCCCTCGCGATAGCGGGAGGACTAGCACAGATACGCAGTATTTT	CASSSPRDSGRTSTDTQYF
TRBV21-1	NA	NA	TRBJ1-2	TGTGCCAGCAGCAAATGGGGCAACTATGGCTACACCTTC	CASSKWGNYGYTF
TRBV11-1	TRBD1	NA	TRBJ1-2	TGTGCCAGCAGCGCGCGGACAGGGGGCGCTGGCTACACCTTC	CASSARTGGAGYTF
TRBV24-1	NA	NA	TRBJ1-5	TGTGCCACCAGTGAGGACAGTAGCAATCAGCCCCAGCATTTT	CATSEDSSNQPQHF
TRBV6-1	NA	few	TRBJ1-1	TGTGCCAGCAGTGAATCAATAACAGACGGGGATAAAGGGGCTTTCTTT	CASSESITDGDKGAFF
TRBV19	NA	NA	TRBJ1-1	TGTGCCAGCTCGAGCTGGAGCACTGAAGCTTTCTTT	CASSSWSTEAFF
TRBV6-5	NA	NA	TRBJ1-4	TGTGCCAGCAGTTACTCGGGCGACCAGGGAAAACTGTTTTTT	CASSYSGDQGKLFF
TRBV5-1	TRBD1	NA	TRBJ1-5	TGCGCCAGCAGCTTGGGGACAGGCAATAGCAATCAGCCCCAGCATTTT	CASSLGTGNSNQPQHF
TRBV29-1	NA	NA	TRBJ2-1	TGCAGCGTTGAAAAGGACTCCCAGGAGCAGTTCTTC	CSVEKDSQEQFF
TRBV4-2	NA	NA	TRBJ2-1	TGTGCCAGCAGCCAAGATGGGATGTTTAGGGGCTCCTACAATGAGCAGTTCTTC	CASSQDGMFRGSYNEQFF
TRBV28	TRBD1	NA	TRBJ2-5	TGTGCCAGCAGTGTCTTACAGGGGGCCCAAGAGACCCAGTACTTC	CASSVLQGAQETQYF
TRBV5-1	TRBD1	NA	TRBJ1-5	TGCGCCAGCAGCTTGGGGGACAGGGGTGGCAATCAGCCCCAGCATTTT	CASSLGDRGGNQPQHF
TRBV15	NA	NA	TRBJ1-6	TGTGCCACCAGCAGAGGACGAGCAGGGCAAGCTTCACCCCTCCACTTT	CATSRGRAGQASPLHF
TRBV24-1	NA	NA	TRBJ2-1	TGTGCCACCAGTGAGGGCGGGGCCTGGACCAATGAGCAGTTCTTC	CATSEGGAWTNEQFF
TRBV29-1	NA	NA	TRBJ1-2	TGCAGCGTTGTGAAGCGGAGCGACTATGGCTACACCTTC	CSVVKRSDYGYTF
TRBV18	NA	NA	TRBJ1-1	TGTGCCAGCTCACCAGCAGGGAAGAACACTGAAGCTTTCTTT	CASSPAGKNTEAFF
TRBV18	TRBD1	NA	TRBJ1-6	TGTGCCAGCTCACCCGACAGGGGCGCCGATTCACCCCTCCACTTT	CASSPDRGADSPLHF
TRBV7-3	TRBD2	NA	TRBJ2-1	TGTGCCAGCAGCCCATCTAGCGGGAGTTCCTACAATGAGCAGTTCTTC	CASSPSSGSSYNEQFF
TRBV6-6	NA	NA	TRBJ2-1	TGTGCCAGCAGAGTAGACAGGTCCCTTTTCTTC	CASRVDRSLFF
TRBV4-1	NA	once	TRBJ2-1	TGCGCCAGCAGCCAAGGGGAGTACAATGAGCAGTTCTTC	CASSQGEYNEQFF
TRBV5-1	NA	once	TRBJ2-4	TGCGCCAGCAGCTTGGGGCTAGCGGCCAAAAACATTCAGTACTTC	CASSLGLAAKNIQYF
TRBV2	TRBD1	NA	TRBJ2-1	TGTGCCAGCCGGACAGGGAGTGCTTACAATGAGCAGTTCTTC	CASRTGSAYNEQFF
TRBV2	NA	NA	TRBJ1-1	TGTGCCAGCAGAAAGAGTGAGAACACTGAAGCTTTCTTT	CASRKSENTEAFF
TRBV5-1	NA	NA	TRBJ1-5	TGCGCCAGCAGGTTGGACACCGATCAGCCCCAGCATTTT	CASRLDTDQPQHF
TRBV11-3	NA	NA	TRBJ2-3	TGTGCCAGCAGCTTAAATAGCAGATCCGATACGCAGTATTTT	CASSLNSRSDTQYF
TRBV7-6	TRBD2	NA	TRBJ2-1	TGTGCCAGCAGCTTAGGGACTAGCGGGGCTGTGGGATACAATGAGCAGTTCTTC	CASSLGTSGAVGYNEQFF
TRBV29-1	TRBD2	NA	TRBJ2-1	TGCAGCGTCAGGACTAGCGGGACGAATGAGCAGTTCTTC	CSVRTSGTNEQFF
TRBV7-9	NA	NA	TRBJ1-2	TGTGCCAGCAGCTTAGTATCGGGGTATGGCTACACCTTC	CASSLVSGYGYTF
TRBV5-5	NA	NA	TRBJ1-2	TGTGCCAGCAGCTCCGTACCACAGGGCGGGAGGGGGTATGGCTACACCTTC	CASSSVPQGGRGYGYTF
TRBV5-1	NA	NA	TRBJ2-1	TGCGCCAGCAGCTTGGATAAGGGGAGGAGGAATGAGCAGTTCTTC	CASSLDKGRRNEQFF
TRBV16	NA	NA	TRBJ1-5	TGTGCCAGCAGCCAATCAGCCCCTGATCAGCCCCAGCATTTT	CASSQSAPDQPQHF
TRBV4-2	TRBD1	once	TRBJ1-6	TGTGCCAGCAGCAGTAACAGGGGTTCACCCCTCCACTTT	CASSSNRGSPLHF
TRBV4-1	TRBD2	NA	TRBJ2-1	TGCGCCAGCAGCCTGTCGACTAGCCGATACAATGAGCAGTTCTTC	CASSLSTSRYNEQFF
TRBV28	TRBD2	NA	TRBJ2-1	TGTGCCAGCAGCCGGATCTTAGCGGGAGTTGGGAATGAGCAGTTCTTC	CASSRILAGVGNEQFF
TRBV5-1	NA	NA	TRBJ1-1	TGCGCCAGCAGAACCGGCGGAGGGGAGGGCACTGAAGCTTTCTTT	CASRTGGGEGTEAFF
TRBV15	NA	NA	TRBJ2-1	TGTGCCACCAGTCCCCAATACAATGAGCAGTTCTTC	CATSPQYNEQFF
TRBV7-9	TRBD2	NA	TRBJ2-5	TGTGCCAGCAGCCGGGGACTAGCGGGAGCCAAAGAGACCCAGTACTTC	CASSRGLAGAKETQYF
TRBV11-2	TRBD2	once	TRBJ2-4	TGTGCCAGCAGCCGCAATACCGGGGGGTTAAACATTCAGTACTTC	CASSRNTGGLNIQYF
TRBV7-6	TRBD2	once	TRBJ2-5	TGTGCCAGCACCCCGGGGGGGGAGACCCAGTACTTC	CASTPGGETQYF
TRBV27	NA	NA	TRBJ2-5	TGTGCCAGCAGTTTTCGTTACGATCAGGAGACCCAGTACTTC	CASSFRYDQETQYF
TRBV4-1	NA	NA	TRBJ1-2	TGCGCCAGCAGCCTAGGAGAGGTAGATAACTATGGCTACACCTTC	CASSLGEVDNYGYTF
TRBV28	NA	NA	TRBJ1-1	TGTGCCAGCAGTTTAGTCGGCAGGATGAACACTGAAGCTTTCTTT	CASSLVGRMNTEAFF
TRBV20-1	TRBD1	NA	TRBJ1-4	TGCAGTGCTAGTAGTACAGGGGGTGAAAAACTGTTTTTT	CSASSTGGEKLFF
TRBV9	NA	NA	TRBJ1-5	TGTGCCAGCAGCGAGGGACATATCAATCAGCCCCAGCATTTT	CASSEGHINQPQHF
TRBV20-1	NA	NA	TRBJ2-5	TGCAGTGCTAGTCGTGGACAGTATAAGGAGACCCAGTACTTC	CSASRGQYKETQYF
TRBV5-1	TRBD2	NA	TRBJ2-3	TGCGCCAGCAGCCAGCGGGAAGCAGATACGCAGTATTTT	CASSQREADTQYF
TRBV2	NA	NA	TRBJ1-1	TGTGCCAGCAGTCTGATCTCCGGGTTCACTGAAGCTTTCTTT	CASSLISGFTEAFF